The present T cell receptor beta chain was sequenced within a study of human T cells and chemical hapten exposure. Study outcomes and limitations: No shift was seen in TCRs above 1 in 1000 frequency with DPC sensitization.

Time point in this sample: patch test 1, 2 weeks after DPC sensitization. Treatment: therapeutic diphenylcyclopropenone sensitization with weekly scalp DPC. This clonotype has a count of ten or more. The antigen is unknown. This CDR3 contains 16 residues. Trimming left V 2 bases short and J 2 bases short, with 13 bases between. Germline assignment: CDR1 SEHNR and CDR2 FQNEAQ (reference sequence). TCRdb re-called the RACE reads with MiXCR, one entry per CDR3 protein. This sample carries fewer than 500,000 distinct CDR3 sequences, roughly 5% of them seen once, and the ten largest clones take under 3%. The source material was whole blood, sampled in connection with sensitization to the hapten diphenylcyclopropenone (DPC). The chain recombines TRBV7-9 with TRBJ2-4; D may match TRBD1 or TRBD2 (5 bases each). The sequence derives from a woman aged 45-65 years with alopecia areata. Some clones in this sample may be carry-over from other donors' samples. Here the CDR3 DNA reads TGTGCCAGCAGCTTAACGGGCAGGGAGACCAAAAACATTCAGTACTTC. Its protein product is CASSLTGRETKNIQYF.